This entry features one T cell receptor (beta chain) sequence. This sample was taken from a study of T cell changes during pregnancy in multiple sclerosis. Here immunoSEQ multiplex PCR was the method, and the copy in TCRdb shows in-frame clones only, minus some. The sample lists about 110,000 clones, about 90% occurring once. The CDR3 totals 20 residues. Unmatched junction bases numbered 16, after V lost 1 base and J lost 3 bases. Germline V CDR1 and CDR2: SGHNT, YENEEA. Here the sequenced sample was peripheral blood, taken before pregnancy. This chain uses TRBV11-3 with TRBJ2-2, with 8 bases fitting TRBD1. This sequence originates from a female donor with multiple sclerosis, enrolled in a pregnancy study. CDR3 in amino acids: CASSLVTRGQGGRDTGELFF. The DNA for the CDR3 is TGTGCCAGCAGCTTAGTCACAAGAGGACAGGGCGGTAGGGACACCGGGGAGCTGTTTTTT.